This T cell receptor beta chain originates from a study of response to subunit inactivated influenza vaccine. Concerning this clonotype: Its specificity is not known.

The CDR3 extends over 15 amino acids. V lost 5 bases to trimming and J lost 5 bases; unmatched junction nucleotides: 6. The germline V gene encodes CDR1 SNHLY and CDR2 FYNNEI. TCRdb analysed the RT-PCR reads with MiXCR anew, one entry per CDR3 protein. The sample holds hundreds of thousands of distinct CDR3 sequences, over 11% seen once. Findings and caveats of the study: That few new T cells are recruited by each seasonal influenza vaccination was the authors' suggestion.

The V and J genes are TRBV2 and TRBJ2-7; TRBD2 aligns across 13 bases. This specimen consisted of PBMCs from blood, obtained 14 to 15 days before vaccination. This TCR was recovered from a man aged 50-60 years who received an inactivated influenza vaccine. The CDR3 DNA follows: TGTGCCAGCAGTAAAACTAGCGGGGGGGCCAACGAGCAGTACTTC. It codes for CASSKTSGGANEQYF.